This T cell receptor beta chain was documented in a study of T cell responses to AZD1222 COVID-19 vaccine. TCRdb's copy holds only in-frame clones and misses some; the assay was immunoSEQ multiplex PCR. The repertoire has 100,000 or so clones, nearly 90% of them found once; the top ten carry under 3%. Study findings and constraints: Vaccine-associated CD4 TCRs ranged over spike, dominating at 160-218 and 743-854. White British people made up most donors, females outnumbered males, and clonal diversity was possibly underestimated.

With 11 bases removed from V and 7 bases from J, the gap between germline ends came to 15 bases. Germline V gives CDR1 ENHRY, CDR2 SYGVKD. The CDR3 spans 12 residues. As concerns this clone: Its antigen is not known.

This material consisted of peripheral blood, taken 28 days after the second AZD1222 dose. The chain employs TRBV10-3 and TRBJ1-5; D possibly corresponds to TRBD1 (6 bases). This clonotype was obtained from an adult who received the AZD1222 COVID-19 vaccine. Here the CDR3 DNA reads TGTGCCGTAGGGGGGGCGGGCCAGCCCCAGCATTTT. As protein: CAVGGAGQPQHF.